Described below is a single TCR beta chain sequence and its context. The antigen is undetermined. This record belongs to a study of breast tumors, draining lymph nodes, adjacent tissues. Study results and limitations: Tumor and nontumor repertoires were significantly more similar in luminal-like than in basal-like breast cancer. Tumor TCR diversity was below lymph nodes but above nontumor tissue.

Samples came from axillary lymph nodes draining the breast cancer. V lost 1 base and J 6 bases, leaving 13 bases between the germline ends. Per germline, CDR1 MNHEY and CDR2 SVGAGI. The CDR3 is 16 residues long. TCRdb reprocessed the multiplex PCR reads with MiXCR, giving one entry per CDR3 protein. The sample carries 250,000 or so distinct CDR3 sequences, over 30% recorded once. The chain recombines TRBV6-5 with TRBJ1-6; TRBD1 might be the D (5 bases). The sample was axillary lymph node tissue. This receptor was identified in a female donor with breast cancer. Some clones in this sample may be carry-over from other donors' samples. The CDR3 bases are TGTGCCAGCAGTTACTACGTAGGCAGGGTTAATTCACCCCTCCACTTT. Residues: CASSYYVGRVNSPLHF.